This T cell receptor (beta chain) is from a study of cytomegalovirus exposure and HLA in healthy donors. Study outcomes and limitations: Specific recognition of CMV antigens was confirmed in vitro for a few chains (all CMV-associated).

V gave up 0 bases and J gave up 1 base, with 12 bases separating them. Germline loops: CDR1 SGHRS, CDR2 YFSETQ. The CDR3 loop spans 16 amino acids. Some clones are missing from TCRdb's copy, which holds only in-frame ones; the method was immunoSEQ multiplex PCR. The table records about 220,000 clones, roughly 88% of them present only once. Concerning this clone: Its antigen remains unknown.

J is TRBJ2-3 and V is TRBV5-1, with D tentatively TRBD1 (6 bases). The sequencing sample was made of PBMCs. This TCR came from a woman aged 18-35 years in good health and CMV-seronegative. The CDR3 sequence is CASSLVARQGTDTQYF. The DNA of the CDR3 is TGCGCCAGCAGCTTGGTTGCGCGACAGGGCACAGATACGCAGTATTTT.